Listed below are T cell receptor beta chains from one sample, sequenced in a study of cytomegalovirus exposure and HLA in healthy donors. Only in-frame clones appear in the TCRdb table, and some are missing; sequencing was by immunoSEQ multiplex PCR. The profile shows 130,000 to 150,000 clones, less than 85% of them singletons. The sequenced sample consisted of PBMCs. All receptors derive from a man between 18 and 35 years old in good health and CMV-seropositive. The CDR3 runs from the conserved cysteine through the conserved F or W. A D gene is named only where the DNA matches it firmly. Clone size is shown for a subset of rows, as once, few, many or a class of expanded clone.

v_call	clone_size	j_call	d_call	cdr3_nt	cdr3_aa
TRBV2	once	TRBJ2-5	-	TGTGCCAGCACCCTGGACAGGACTACTTTTGCGGGGTACTTC	CASTLDRTTFAGYF
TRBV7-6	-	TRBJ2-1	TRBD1	TGTGCCAGCGGGGCCGGACAGGGGGCCTACAATGAGCAGTTCTTC	CASGAGQGAYNEQFF
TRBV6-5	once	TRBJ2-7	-	TGTGCCAGCAGGCACCGAAGAGCCTACGAGCAGTACTTC	CASRHRRAYEQYF
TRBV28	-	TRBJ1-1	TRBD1	TGTGCCAGCAGTACCGGGACAGGGGATACTGAAGCTTTCTTT	CASSTGTGDTEAFF
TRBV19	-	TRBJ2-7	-	TGTGCCAGTAGTATAGCGGGTAGCTCCTACGAGCAGTACTTC	CASSIAGSSYEQYF
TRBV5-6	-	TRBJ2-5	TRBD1	TGTGCCAGCAGCTTGGAAGGGACAGGGGAGACCCAGTACTTC	CASSLEGTGETQYF
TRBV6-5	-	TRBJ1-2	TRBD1	TGTGCCGGCAGTGGAAGGGGGCGCGGCTACACCTTC	CAGSGRGRGYTF
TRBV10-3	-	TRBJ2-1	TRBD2	TGTGCCATCAGTGACGGGGGGGGCTTTACGGAGCAGTTCTTC	CAISDGGGFTEQFF
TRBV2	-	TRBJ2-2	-	TGTGCCAGCAGTAGGCCGGGACAAACCGGGGAGCTGTTTTTT	CASSRPGQTGELFF
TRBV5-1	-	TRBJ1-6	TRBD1	TGCGCCAGCACCAACGACAGGGGCAATTCACCCCTCCACTTT	CASTNDRGNSPLHF